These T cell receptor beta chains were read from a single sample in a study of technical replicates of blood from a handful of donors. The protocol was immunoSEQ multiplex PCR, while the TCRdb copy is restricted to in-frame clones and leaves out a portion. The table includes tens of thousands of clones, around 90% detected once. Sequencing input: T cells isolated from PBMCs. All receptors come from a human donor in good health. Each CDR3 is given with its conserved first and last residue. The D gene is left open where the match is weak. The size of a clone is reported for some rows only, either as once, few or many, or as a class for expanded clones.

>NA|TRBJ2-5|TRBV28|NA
CASSLPRQETQYF
TGTGCCAGCAGTTTACCCCGGCAAGAGACCCAGTACTTC
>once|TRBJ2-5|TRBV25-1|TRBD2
CASSSGTETQYF
TGTGCCAGCTCGAGCGGGACGGAGACCCAGTACTTC
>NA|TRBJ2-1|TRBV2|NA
CASSDGGNSYNEQFF
TGTGCCAGCAGTGACGGGGGAAACTCCTACAATGAGCAGTTCTTC
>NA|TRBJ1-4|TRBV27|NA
CASSLRVFNYEKLFF
TGTGCCAGCAGTTTACGAGTATTTAATTATGAAAAACTGTTTTTT
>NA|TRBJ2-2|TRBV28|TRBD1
CASSYPLGGTGGFGELFF
TGTGCCAGCAGTTACCCCTTAGGCGGGACAGGGGGATTCGGGGAGCTGTTTTTT
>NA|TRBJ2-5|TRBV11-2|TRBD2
CASSSTSVGETQYF
TGTGCCAGCAGCTCGACTAGCGTCGGAGAGACCCAGTACTTC
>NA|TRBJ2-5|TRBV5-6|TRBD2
CASSRLTSLQETQYF
TGTGCCAGCAGCCGACTGACTAGCCTCCAAGAGACCCAGTACTTC
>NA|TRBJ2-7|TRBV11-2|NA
CASSLGVGGSYEQYF
TGTGCCAGCAGCTTAGGAGTAGGGGGATCCTACGAGCAGTACTTC
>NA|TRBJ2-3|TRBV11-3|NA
CASSPRTSSTDTQYF
TGTGCCAGCAGCCCGCGGACTTCCAGCACAGATACGCAGTATTTT
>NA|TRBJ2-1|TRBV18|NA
CASSPLRVSYNEQFF
TGTGCCAGCTCACCACTGAGGGTTTCCTACAATGAGCAGTTCTTC
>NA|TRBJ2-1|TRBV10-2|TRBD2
CASSDKLNVRGVSSYNEQFF
TGCGCCAGCAGTGACAAGCTGAACGTGCGGGGGGTAAGCTCCTACAATGAGCAGTTCTTC
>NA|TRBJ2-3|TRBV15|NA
CATSRGTFGTDTQYF
TGTGCCACCAGCAGGGGGACATTCGGCACAGATACGCAGTATTTT
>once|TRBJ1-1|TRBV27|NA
CASSLWGRVTEAFF
TGTGCCAGCAGTTTATGGGGCAGGGTGACTGAAGCTTTCTTT
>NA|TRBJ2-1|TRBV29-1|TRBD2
CSTREPGLEKFF
TGCAGCACCAGAGAACCGGGACTAGAAAAGTTCTTC
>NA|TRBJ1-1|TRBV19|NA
CASSMLETGTGGTEAFF
TGTGCCAGTAGTATGCTAGAAACCGGGACTGGAGGCACTGAAGCTTTCTTT
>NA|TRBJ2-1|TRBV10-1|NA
CASAREPLNEQFF
TGCGCCAGCGCCAGGGAACCCCTCAATGAGCAGTTCTTC
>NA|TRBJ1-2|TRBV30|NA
CAWSVYGVKRGYTF
TGTGCCTGGAGTGTATACGGGGTTAAGAGGGGCTACACCTTC
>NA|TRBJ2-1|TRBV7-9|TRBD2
CASSFGTISYNEQFF
TGTGCCAGCAGCTTCGGGACTATCTCCTACAATGAGCAGTTCTTC
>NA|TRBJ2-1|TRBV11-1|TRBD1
CASSLPQGAYNEQFF
TGTGCCAGCAGCTTACCTCAGGGGGCTTACAATGAGCAGTTCTTC
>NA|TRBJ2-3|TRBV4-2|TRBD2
CASSGRTSGRTDTQYF
TGTGCCAGCAGCGGCCGGACTAGCGGGAGAACAGATACGCAGTATTTT
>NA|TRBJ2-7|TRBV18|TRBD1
CASSPPGQGGEQYF
TGTGCCAGCTCACCACCGGGACAGGGTGGAGAGCAGTACTTC
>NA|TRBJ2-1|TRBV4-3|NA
CASSQVGGDYNEQFF
TGCGCCAGCAGCCAAGTTGGCGGGGACTACAATGAGCAGTTCTTC
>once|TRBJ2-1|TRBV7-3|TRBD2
CASSRQGLEIGEQFF
TGTGCCAGCAGCCGACAAGGACTAGAAATAGGTGAGCAGTTCTTC
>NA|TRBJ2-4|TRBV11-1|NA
CASSPTSSNIQYF
TGTGCCAGCAGTCCAACTAGTTCAAACATTCAGTACTTC
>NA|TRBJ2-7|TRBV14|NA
CASSQDHYEQYF
TGTGCCAGCAGCCAAGATCACTACGAGCAGTACTTC
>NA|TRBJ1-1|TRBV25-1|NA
CASSFPRGMNTEAFF
TGTGCCAGCAGTTTCCCCAGGGGCATGAACACTGAAGCTTTCTTT
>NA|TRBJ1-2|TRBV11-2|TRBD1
CASKALRDRGGYGYTF
TGTGCCAGCAAGGCCCTCCGGGACAGGGGAGGGTATGGCTACACCTTC
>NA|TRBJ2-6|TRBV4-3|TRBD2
CASSQGLRTSGRPPSGANVLTF
TGCGCCAGCAGCCAAGGCTTAAGGACTAGCGGGAGGCCCCCCTCTGGGGCCAACGTCCTGACTTTC
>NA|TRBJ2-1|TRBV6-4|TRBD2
CASISLRTSGLNEQFF
TGTGCCAGCATCAGCCTGCGGACTAGCGGCCTTAATGAGCAGTTCTTC
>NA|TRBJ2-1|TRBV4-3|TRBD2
CASSRLSRLAGPDNEQFF
TGCGCCAGCAGCCGCTTGAGTAGGCTAGCGGGACCAGACAATGAGCAGTTCTTC
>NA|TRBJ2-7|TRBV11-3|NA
CASSWASEQYF
TGTGCCAGCAGCTGGGCCTCCGAGCAGTACTTC
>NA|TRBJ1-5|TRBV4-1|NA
CASSPRLGSQPQHF
TGCGCCAGCAGCCCCCGGTTGGGCAGTCAGCCCCAGCATTTT
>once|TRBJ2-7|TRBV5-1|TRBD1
CASSLEQGVYEQYF
TGCGCCAGCAGCTTGGAGCAGGGGGTATACGAGCAGTACTTC
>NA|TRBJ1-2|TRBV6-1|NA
CASSVFRGYTF
TGTGCCAGCAGTGTCTTCAGGGGCTACACCTTC
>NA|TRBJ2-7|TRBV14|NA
CASSQGGGINEQYF
TGTGCCAGCAGCCAAGGCGGAGGGATCAACGAGCAGTACTTC
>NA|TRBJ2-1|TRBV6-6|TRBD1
CATQGNNEQFF
TGTGCTACACAGGGGAACAATGAGCAGTTCTTC
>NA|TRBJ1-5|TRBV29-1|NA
CSVGLGEGNQPQHF
TGCAGCGTTGGGCTAGGGGAAGGGAATCAGCCCCAGCATTTT
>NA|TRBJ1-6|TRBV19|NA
CASSIRGSSPLHF
TGTGCCAGTAGTATACGCGGGAGTTCACCCCTCCACTTT
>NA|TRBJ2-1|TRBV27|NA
CASSLRGTFGSYNEQFF
TGTGCCAGCAGTCTCCGGGGGACCTTCGGCTCCTACAATGAGCAGTTCTTC
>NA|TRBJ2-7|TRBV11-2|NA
CASSLEGPYEQYF
TGTGCCAGCAGCTTGGAGGGTCCCTACGAGCAGTACTTC
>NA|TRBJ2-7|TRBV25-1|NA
CASTNGRRAHEQYF
TGTGCCAGCACCAACGGGAGAAGGGCACACGAGCAGTACTTC
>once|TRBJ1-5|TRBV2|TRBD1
CASNGQGYQPQHF
TGTGCCAGCAATGGACAGGGGTATCAGCCCCAGCATTTT
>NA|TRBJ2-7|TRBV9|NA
CASSATGTYEQYF
TGTGCCAGCAGCGCAACAGGGACCTACGAGCAGTACTTC
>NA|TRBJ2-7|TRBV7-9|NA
CASTSRTQTYEQYF
TGTGCCAGCACCTCTCGGACACAGACCTACGAGCAGTACTTC
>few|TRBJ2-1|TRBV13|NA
CASTRRDSPYNEQFF
TGTGCCAGTACGCGAAGGGACTCGCCATACAATGAGCAGTTCTTC
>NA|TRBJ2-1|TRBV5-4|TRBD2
CASSFEFSLAGGSEQFF
TGTGCCAGCAGCTTCGAGTTTAGTCTAGCGGGAGGATCTGAGCAGTTCTTC